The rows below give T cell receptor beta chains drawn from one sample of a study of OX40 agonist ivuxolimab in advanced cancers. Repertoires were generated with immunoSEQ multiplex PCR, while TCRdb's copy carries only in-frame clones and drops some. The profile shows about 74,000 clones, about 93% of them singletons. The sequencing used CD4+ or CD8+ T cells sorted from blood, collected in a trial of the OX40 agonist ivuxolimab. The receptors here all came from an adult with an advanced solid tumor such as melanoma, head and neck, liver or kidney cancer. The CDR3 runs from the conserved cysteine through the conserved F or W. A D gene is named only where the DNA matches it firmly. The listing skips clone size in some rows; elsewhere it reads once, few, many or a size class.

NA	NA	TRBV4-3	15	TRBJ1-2	TGCGCCAGCAGCCAAGATTCCCCCGCCTTGTATGGCTACACCTTC	CASSQDSPALYGYTF
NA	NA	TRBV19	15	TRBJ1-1	TGTGCCAGTAGTATCCTTAGAAGAGAGAATACTGAAGCTTTCTTT	CASSILRRENTEAFF
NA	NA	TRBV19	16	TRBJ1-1	TGTGCCAGTAGCCTGCCTGTGAGGGGTCAGAACACTGAAGCTTTCTTT	CASSLPVRGQNTEAFF
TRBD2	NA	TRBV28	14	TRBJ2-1	TGTGCCCTCCAGCTAGCGGGAGGCCCCAATGAGCAGTTCTTC	CALQLAGGPNEQFF
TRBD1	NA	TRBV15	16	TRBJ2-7	TGTGCCACCAGCAGAGATCTCGGGACAGGCGTCCACGAGCAGTACTTC	CATSRDLGTGVHEQYF
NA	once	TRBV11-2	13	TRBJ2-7	TGTGCCAGCAGCTCAAGTCCCGTCTACGAGCAGTACTTC	CASSSSPVYEQYF
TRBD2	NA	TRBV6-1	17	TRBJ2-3	TGTGCCAGCAGTGAAGACCCTGGGGAGGGGATGGAGGATACGCAGTATTTT	CASSEDPGEGMEDTQYF
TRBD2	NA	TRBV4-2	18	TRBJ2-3	TGTGCCAGCAGCCAAGAAGGAATGGAGACTAGCGGCACAGATACGCAGTATTTT	CASSQEGMETSGTDTQYF
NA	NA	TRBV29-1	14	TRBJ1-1	TGCAGCGTTGAAGGGTCAGGGATGAACACTGAAGCTTTCTTT	CSVEGSGMNTEAFF
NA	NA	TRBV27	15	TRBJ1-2	TGTGCCAGCAGCCCGATGGGACCGAACAGCTATGGCTACACCTTC	CASSPMGPNSYGYTF
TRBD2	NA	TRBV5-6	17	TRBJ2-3	TGTGCCAGCAGCTTGGCACTAGCGGGGTATTCCGGAGATACGCAGTATTTT	CASSLALAGYSGDTQYF
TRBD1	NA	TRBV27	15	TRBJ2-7	TGTGCCAGCGGTGCTCCCGGGACAGGAGCCTACGAGCAGTACTTC	CASGAPGTGAYEQYF
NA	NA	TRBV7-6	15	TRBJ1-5	TGTGCCAGCAGCTTACTAACAGGGCTGGATCAGCCCCAGCATTTT	CASSLLTGLDQPQHF
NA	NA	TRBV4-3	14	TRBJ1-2	TGCGCCAGCAGCCAAAGGGGGGCTAACTATGGCTACACCTTC	CASSQRGANYGYTF
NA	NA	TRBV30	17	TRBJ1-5	TGTGCCTGGAGTGAAAGAGGGGCGGGGGATAGCAATCAGCCCCAGCATTTT	CAWSERGAGDSNQPQHF
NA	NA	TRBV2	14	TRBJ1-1	TGTGCCAGCAGTGAAAGGTTAGGGGGCACTGAAGCTTTCTTT	CASSERLGGTEAFF
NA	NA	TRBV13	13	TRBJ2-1	TGTGCCAGCTCCCGAGACGACTACAATGAGCAGTTCTTC	CASSRDDYNEQFF
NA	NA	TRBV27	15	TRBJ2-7	TGTGCCAGCAGTCCTTTCCCAGGGGATGCCTACGAGCAGTACTTC	CASSPFPGDAYEQYF
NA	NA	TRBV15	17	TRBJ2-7	TGTGCCACCAGCGGCCGGGACATTGCAGGCTTCCAGGACGAGCAGTACTTC	CATSGRDIAGFQDEQYF
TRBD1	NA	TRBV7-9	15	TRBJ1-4	TGTGCCAGCAGCTCCCCGGGACAGCCGAGCGGAAAACTGTTTTTT	CASSSPGQPSGKLFF
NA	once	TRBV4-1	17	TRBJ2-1	TGCGCCAGCAGCATCGGGGCACCCTCCAGCTCCTACAATGAGCAGTTCTTC	CASSIGAPSSSYNEQFF
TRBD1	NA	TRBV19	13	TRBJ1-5	TGTGCCAGTAAGGACAGGGCGGGTCAGCCCCAGCATTTT	CASKDRAGQPQHF
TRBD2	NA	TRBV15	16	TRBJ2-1	TGTGCCACCAGCAGAGATAAAGGGAGGGCCTTAAATGAGCAGTTCTTC	CATSRDKGRALNEQFF
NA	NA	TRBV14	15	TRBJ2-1	TGTGCCAGCAGCCAAGGGAGGGCCGAAAGGAATGAGCAGTTCTTC	CASSQGRAERNEQFF
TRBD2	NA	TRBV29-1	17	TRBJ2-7	TGCAGCGTTGAAGATGAGCCTTCGGGGACTACACCCTACGAGCAGTACTTC	CSVEDEPSGTTPYEQYF
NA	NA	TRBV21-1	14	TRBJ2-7	TGTGCCAGCAGCACGGCGGACACAACCTACGAGCAGTACTTC	CASSTADTTYEQYF
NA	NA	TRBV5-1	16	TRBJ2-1	TGCGCCAGCAGCTTGGCTACGGGAGTGCTTGCCAATGAGCAGTTCTTC	CASSLATGVLANEQFF
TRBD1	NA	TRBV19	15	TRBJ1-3	TGTGCCAGTAGTGACAGGGGATTCTCTGGAAACACCATATATTTT	CASSDRGFSGNTIYF
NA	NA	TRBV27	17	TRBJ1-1	TGTGCCAGCTCAACCCGGAATAATGCCCCCAAGGACACTGAAGCTTTCTTT	CASSTRNNAPKDTEAFF
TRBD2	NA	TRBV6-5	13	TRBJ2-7	TGTGCCAGCATGTTCGGGGGGGGCGACGAGCAGTACTTC	CASMFGGGDEQYF
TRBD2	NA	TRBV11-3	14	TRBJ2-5	TGTGCCAGCAGCGGCCCGGGGGGGCAAGAGACCCAGTACTTC	CASSGPGGQETQYF
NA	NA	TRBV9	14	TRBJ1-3	TGTGCCAGCAGCGACCGGGACCGAGGAAACACCATATATTTT	CASSDRDRGNTIYF